This entry features one T cell receptor (beta chain) sequence. The antigen it binds to is not known. Base qualities are missing; no much larger clone stands one base away. The library was produced with 5' RACE. The reads were generated on an Illumina HiSeq 2500. A second PCR of roughly 7 to 12 cycles was run with a J-beta primer mix and a sample-barcoded 5' primer. A unique molecular identifier was introduced onto each TCR beta cDNA molecule by a template-switch 5' adaptor carrying 12 random nucleotides. Each sample yielded at least 3 million CDR3-containing paired-end reads. First-strand cDNA synthesis was performed from all RNA using the Mint cDNA synthesis kit, with priming by a TRBC-specific oligonucleotide. Following uracil-DNA glycosylase treatment, a first 18-cycle PCR with universal primers M1SS and BC2_uni_R was performed on all cDNA. The study's own analysis went as follows. Each sample was normalized by randomly selecting 1 million high-quality reads, each carrying a distinct molecular identifier. Instead of being binned into consensus sequences, reads that shared molecular identifiers were thrown out. MiTCR, with a Q25 quality threshold and the strictest error-elimination algorithm, was used for CDR3 identification, clonotype clustering and error correction. A nonparametric unseen species model using Euler transformation provided a lower-bound estimate of total TCR beta diversity. TCRdb reanalyzed the raw reads on its own, using fastp at Q25 for trimming and MiXCR for clone calling, and kept in-frame beta chains. A single entry per CDR3 protein holds the most common genes and DNA from its merged rows. In this record, the V and J calls reflect TCRdb's handling and not the investigators' own analysis. Within this sample are roughly 1.4 million distinct CDR3 sequences, with approximately 63% of them counted one time only. The top ten clonotypes cover over 5.5% of the sample.

The 39 donors, aged roughly 6 to 100 years, were systemically healthy Caucasian individuals from Russia. Around 10 milliliters of peripheral blood were drawn from each donor into EDTA-treated Vacutainer tubes. Ficoll-Paque density-gradient centrifugation was used to isolate PBMCs, with at least 6.5 million per sample. Total RNA, at least 6 micrograms per sample, was extracted from PBMCs with Trizol reagent. The percentages of naive CD45RAhigh/CD27high T cells were determined by flow cytometry on a PBMC aliquot from every donor. Looking up the germline V gene yields CDR1 SNHLY and CDR2 FYNNEI. The CDR3 goes from the cysteine to the phenylalanine over 11 residues. Only CDR3 DNA is held: 33 bases, read in frame from base 1. This sample was taken from a study of blood T cells in healthy people across ages (dated by TCRdb to the mid-2010s). As for the study more broadly: Template switching captured roughly one uniquely barcoded TCR beta cDNA molecule per two T cells in model experiments. Two additional independent replicas of 1 million unique cDNA reads from the same blood draw were analyzed for two donors (one aged 18 to 30 and one aged 80 or older). Donors were grouped into four age groups: young (average roughly 15 years), middle-aged (under 40), aged (approximately 67) and long-lived (just over 80). Age-related changes in TCR beta repertoire diversity were measured in the study by deep sequencing normalized with unique cDNA molecular identifiers. Donors of different ages were randomly distributed across sequencing lanes to avoid experimental bias.

What the research found in general, with its limitations: Estimates of total diversity based on one million sequenced T cells were considered lower bounds and underestimates. There was a strong correlation between observed TCR beta diversity and the percentage of naive T cells measured by flow cytometry. Since profiling was done on bulk unsorted PBMCs, naive and antigen-experienced compartments could not be conclusively compared. Donor CMV infection status was unknown, potentially confounding age-related changes in expanded clonotypes. Compared with the aged group, the long-lived group had more naive CD4+ T cells, fewer expanded clones and increased TCR diversity, suggesting age selection. As age increased, observed TCR beta diversity per million T cells dropped in a roughly linear way, and a significant reduction was already evident by age about 40.

This clonotype was obtained from a man aged 18 to 30 in good health. Sequenced sample: blood. The chain couples TRBV2 to TRBJ2-4, with no D gene named confidently. The J call could be wrong; TRBJ2-7 is a better fit for the DNA end. The DNA sequence reads TGTGCCACCCTAAGTGACTACGAGCAGTACTTC. Its translation is CATLSDYEQYF.